The 5 T cell receptor beta chains below were found in one sample sequenced in a study of blood T cell repertoires in COVID-19. TCRdb's copy holds only in-frame clones and misses some; the assay was immunoSEQ multiplex PCR. The sample holds a few hundred thousand clones, approximately 80% seen once. The material sequenced was peripheral blood. These receptors all stem from a man under 40 with active or convalescent COVID-19.

This clone appeared once. The chain links TRBV3-1 (or the pseudogene TRBV3-2) to TRBJ2-3; a weak D match, TRBD2 (5 bases). Trimming cost V 0 bases and J 4 bases, with 14 bases left between them. CDR3 size: 16 residues. Germline V gene sequence: CDR1 LGHDT, CDR2 YNNKEL (reference sequence). In nucleotides, the CDR3 is TGTGCCAGCAGCCAAGATATGAACCGGGGTCCAGATACGCAGTATTTT. It encodes CASSQDMNRGPDTQYF.

As DNA, the CDR3 is TGCGCCAGCAGCTTGGCCGGGGTTGGCACTGAAGCTTTCTTT. This sequence encodes CASSLAGVGTEAFF. The chain couples TRBV5-1 to TRBJ1-1, with D unclear. V was pared by 0 bases and J by 4 bases, with 10 bases between. CDR1 SGHRS and CDR2 YFSETQ come from the germline V gene. The length of the CDR3 is 14 residues.

This clone was observed once. This chain connects TRBV4-1 to TRBJ1-2; no clear D gene. Trimming took 1 base from V and 5 from J, leaving 14 bases between them. The CDR3 has 15 amino acids. Germline V CDR1 and CDR2: MGHRA, YSYEKL. CDR3 sequence: CASSQGPGTNYGYTF. The CDR3 nucleotides read TGCGCCAGCAGCCAAGGACCGGGAACAAATTATGGCTACACCTTC.

The chain links TRBV6-2 or TRBV6-3 to TRBJ1-6, with D unclear. Trimming stripped 6 bases from V and 4 bases from J, with 13 bases between. Germline V gene lookup returns CDR1 MNHEY and CDR2 SVGEGT. This CDR3 contains 15 residues. The CDR3 is CASSLGGGYNSPLHF. CDR3 sequence (DNA): TGTGCCAGCAGCCTAGGAGGTGGTTATAATTCACCCCTCCACTTT.

V usage is TRBV6-5 and J usage is TRBJ1-1; 11 bases match TRBD1. This CDR3 spans 14 amino acids. V was clipped by 0 bases and J by 6 bases; unmatched bases: 0. Germline CDR1 reads MNHEY; CDR2 reads SVGAGI. This CDR3 is CASSYSGQGAEAFF. For the CDR3, the DNA is TGTGCCAGCAGTTACTCGGGACAGGGGGCTGAAGCTTTCTTT.